This T cell receptor (beta chain) was recovered during a study of technical replicates of blood from a few donors listed by TCRdb under 2017. The library came from the immunoSEQ multiplex PCR assay. TCRdb carries this immuneACCESS record with in-frame sequences only. Its versions omit some clonotypes, under half of them owing to an unresolved V gene in the studies checked, with the rest unexplained. Counted in this sample were about 74,000 clones; roughly 95% of them appeared once. The top ten hold roughly 0.4% of the sample. On this clone itself: Its specific antigen is unknown. No base-level quality is on record; no much larger clone is a single base apart.

Measured from the cysteine to the phenylalanine, the CDR3 is 13 residues long. CDR3 DNA only is kept here, 39 bases in frame from base 1. Trimming removed 4 bases from V and 3 bases from J; the gene matches leave 3 bases unexplained. The germline V gene supplies CDR1 MGHRA and CDR2 YSYEKL. The sample was T cells isolated from PBMCs. The clonotype comes from a human donor in good health. The rearranged chain carries TRBV4-1 and TRBJ2-7; 7 central nucleotides agree with TRBD2. The CDR3 region reads CASSRRTSYEQYF. The bases are TGCGCCAGCAGCCGACGGACTAGCTACGAGCAGTACTTC.